This note documents a single TCR beta chain sequence. Antigen unknown. The germline CDR1 and CDR2 sequences are MNHEY and SVGAGI. The ends lost 2 bases at V and 3 bases at J; junction bases unmatched: 5. CDR3 length equals 15 residues. The PCR employed 60 Vbeta primers together with 13 Jbeta primers. The repertoire was sequenced with immunoSEQ multiplex PCR; TCRdb's copy has only in-frame clones and lacks some. This table holds around 200,000 clones, more than 75% found once. This sample stems from a study of cytomegalovirus exposure and HLA in healthy donors. Study results and limitations: The study put some 150 TCR beta chains on its list as cytomegalovirus-associated.

This chain uses TRBV6-5 with TRBJ2-7; 9 nucleotides match TRBD2. This receptor was obtained from a woman between 50 and 59 years old in good health and CMV-seropositive. Specimen: PBMCs. The CDR3 region is CASSYRAGGFYEQYF. The CDR3 bases are TGTGCCAGCAGTTACCGGGCGGGGGGGTTCTACGAGCAGTACTTC.